These T cell receptor beta chains were read from a single sample in a study of CD8 T cells in ankylosing spondylitis. MiXCR, applied by TCRdb to the 5' RACE reads, yields one record per CDR3 protein. The sample gives about 250,000 distinct CDR3 sequences, 18% of which show up once; about a third is in the top ten. What was sequenced was blood, either unsorted or a sorted T cell fraction (not recorded which). Every receptor here comes from a male donor with ankylosing spondylitis or in good health (not recorded which). Each CDR3 is given with its conserved first and last residue. Each record gives: V gene, D gene, J gene, CDR3 protein. A D gene is named only where the DNA matches it firmly.

V gene: TRBV29-1; D gene: .; J gene: TRBJ2-2; CDR3 protein: CSVFQASLNTGELFF
V gene: TRBV29-1; D gene: .; J gene: TRBJ2-7; CDR3 protein: CSVEDIFSYEQYF
V gene: TRBV13; D gene: TRBD1; J gene: TRBJ2-2; CDR3 protein: CASSLGLRTGITGELFF
V gene: TRBV25-1; D gene: TRBD2; J gene: TRBJ2-5; CDR3 protein: CASSGRGLAHKETQYF
V gene: TRBV7-9; D gene: .; J gene: TRBJ2-6; CDR3 protein: CASSLTVEISGANVLTF
V gene: TRBV4-2; D gene: .; J gene: TRBJ1-2; CDR3 protein: CASSQDPDEAPPGYTF
V gene: TRBV4-2; D gene: TRBD2; J gene: TRBJ2-1; CDR3 protein: CASSQERLAGYNEQFF
V gene: TRBV5-1; D gene: TRBD1; J gene: TRBJ2-7; CDR3 protein: CASSPLGQASYEQYF
V gene: TRBV2; D gene: .; J gene: TRBJ1-6; CDR3 protein: CASSEIGTDSSYNSPLHF
V gene: TRBV2; D gene: TRBD2; J gene: TRBJ2-5; CDR3 protein: CASAGEEETQYF
V gene: TRBV27; D gene: TRBD1; J gene: TRBJ2-7; CDR3 protein: CASSLSGQSSYEQYF
V gene: TRBV7-9; D gene: .; J gene: TRBJ1-1; CDR3 protein: CASSLFGHSGVSTEAFF
V gene: TRBV7-9; D gene: TRBD2; J gene: TRBJ2-1; CDR3 protein: CASSLNSGSVGDEQFF
V gene: TRBV27; D gene: TRBD1; J gene: TRBJ2-1; CDR3 protein: CASSHGTGYEQFF
V gene: TRBV19; D gene: .; J gene: TRBJ1-1; CDR3 protein: CASSITEEAFF
V gene: TRBV7-8; D gene: .; J gene: TRBJ2-7; CDR3 protein: CASSLVRLALYEQYF
V gene: TRBV6-2/TRBV6-3; D gene: TRBD2; J gene: TRBJ2-3; CDR3 protein: CASGGQKLAGGPTALNTDTQYF
V gene: TRBV28; D gene: TRBD1; J gene: TRBJ2-7; CDR3 protein: CATTGVYAYEQYF
V gene: TRBV28; D gene: .; J gene: TRBJ2-7; CDR3 protein: CASSLFGRVHEQYF
V gene: TRBV3-1; D gene: TRBD2; J gene: TRBJ2-1; CDR3 protein: CASSQDRLAGDNEQFF
V gene: TRBV29-1; D gene: .; J gene: TRBJ2-5; CDR3 protein: CSVEGLPALAETQYF
V gene: TRBV29-1; D gene: TRBD2; J gene: TRBJ2-5; CDR3 protein: CSVEGRGLAGDGGQETQYF
V gene: TRBV6-6; D gene: .; J gene: TRBJ2-7; CDR3 protein: CASSYAVYEQYF
V gene: TRBV5-6; D gene: TRBD2; J gene: TRBJ2-7; CDR3 protein: CASSLRTSGTSYEQYF
V gene: TRBV29-1; D gene: TRBD2; J gene: TRBJ2-2; CDR3 protein: CSGGTSGRAGTGELFF
V gene: TRBV29-1; D gene: TRBD2; J gene: TRBJ2-7; CDR3 protein: CSALTSGSLYEQYF
V gene: TRBV7-9; D gene: .; J gene: TRBJ2-7; CDR3 protein: CASSLGVESSYEQYF
V gene: TRBV6-2/TRBV6-3; D gene: .; J gene: TRBJ2-7; CDR3 protein: CASRLAYEQYF
V gene: TRBV4-2; D gene: TRBD2; J gene: TRBJ2-7; CDR3 protein: CASSPQGREGYEQYF
V gene: TRBV11-3; D gene: .; J gene: TRBJ2-3; CDR3 protein: CASSHGTTDTQYF
V gene: TRBV7-6; D gene: TRBD1; J gene: TRBJ2-2; CDR3 protein: CASSNDEGDRGRINTGELFF
V gene: TRBV20-1; D gene: .; J gene: TRBJ1-2; CDR3 protein: CSAREGGEYGYTF
V gene: TRBV20-1; D gene: TRBD2; J gene: TRBJ2-1; CDR3 protein: CSARMEGTSGSYNEQFF
V gene: TRBV29-1; D gene: .; J gene: TRBJ1-5; CDR3 protein: CSVGLTDSNQPQHF
V gene: TRBV6-2/TRBV6-3; D gene: TRBD2; J gene: TRBJ2-1; CDR3 protein: CASRVGLAGLGEQFF
V gene: TRBV20-1; D gene: .; J gene: TRBJ2-1; CDR3 protein: CSASLGVIPNEQFF
V gene: TRBV6-1; D gene: .; J gene: TRBJ2-3; CDR3 protein: CASHQDRVDTQYF
V gene: TRBV19; D gene: .; J gene: TRBJ1-5; CDR3 protein: CASSPIGSGGLNQPQHF
V gene: TRBV7-8; D gene: TRBD2; J gene: TRBJ2-5; CDR3 protein: CASSRRPGLAGKETQYF
V gene: TRBV4-1; D gene: TRBD2; J gene: TRBJ2-1; CDR3 protein: CASSQDSGRGNNEQFF
V gene: TRBV12-3/TRBV12-4; D gene: TRBD2; J gene: TRBJ2-7; CDR3 protein: CASSPLLAGASYEQYF
V gene: TRBV10-3; D gene: .; J gene: TRBJ1-2; CDR3 protein: CAILPAGNYGYTF
V gene: TRBV6-5; D gene: TRBD1; J gene: TRBJ2-7; CDR3 protein: CASSYRPGTVVYEQYF
V gene: TRBV12-3/TRBV12-4; D gene: .; J gene: TRBJ2-5; CDR3 protein: CASSSDSPWYQETQYF
V gene: TRBV28; D gene: TRBD1; J gene: TRBJ2-7; CDR3 protein: CASTETGGTYEQYF
V gene: TRBV29-1; D gene: .; J gene: TRBJ2-7; CDR3 protein: CSVETTESYEQYF
V gene: TRBV5-6; D gene: .; J gene: TRBJ2-6; CDR3 protein: CASSLIDRISGANVLTF
V gene: TRBV5-1; D gene: TRBD1; J gene: TRBJ1-3; CDR3 protein: CASSLRTGGLSGNTIYF
V gene: TRBV12-3/TRBV12-4; D gene: .; J gene: TRBJ1-2; CDR3 protein: CASSSWGADGYTF
V gene: TRBV4-1; D gene: .; J gene: TRBJ2-1; CDR3 protein: CASSQDLLVEQFF
V gene: TRBV6-1; D gene: .; J gene: TRBJ2-3; CDR3 protein: CASSELIEGTDTQYF
V gene: TRBV20-1; D gene: .; J gene: TRBJ2-7; CDR3 protein: CSARDALTPYEQYF
V gene: TRBV20-1; D gene: TRBD2; J gene: TRBJ2-7; CDR3 protein: CSARDLRLAGVYEQYF